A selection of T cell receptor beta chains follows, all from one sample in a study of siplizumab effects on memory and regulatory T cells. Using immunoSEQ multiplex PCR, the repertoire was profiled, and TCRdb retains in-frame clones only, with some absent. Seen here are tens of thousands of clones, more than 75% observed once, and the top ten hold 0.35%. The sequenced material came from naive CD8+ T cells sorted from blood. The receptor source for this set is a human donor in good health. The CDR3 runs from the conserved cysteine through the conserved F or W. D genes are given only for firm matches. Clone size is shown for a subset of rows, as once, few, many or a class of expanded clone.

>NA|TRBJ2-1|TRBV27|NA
CASSPYTEFYNEQFF
TGTGCCAGCAGTCCTTACACTGAATTCTACAATGAGCAGTTCTTC
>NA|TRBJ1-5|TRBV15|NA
CATSRTLLGNQPQHF
TGTGCCACCAGCAGGACATTATTGGGCAATCAGCCCCAGCATTTT
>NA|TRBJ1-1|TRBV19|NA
CASTGIWNTEAFF
TGTGCCAGTACCGGTATATGGAACACTGAAGCTTTCTTT
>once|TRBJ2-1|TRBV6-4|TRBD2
CASSPGTSGRFYNEQFF
TGTGCCAGCAGTCCCGGGACTAGCGGGAGGTTCTACAATGAGCAGTTCTTC
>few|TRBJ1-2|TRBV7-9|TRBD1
CASSSGGLDYGYTF
TGTGCCAGCAGCTCAGGGGGCTTGGACTATGGCTACACCTTC
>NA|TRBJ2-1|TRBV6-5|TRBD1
CASSYSTRQGYNEQFF
TGTGCCAGCAGTTACTCAACACGACAGGGCTACAATGAGCAGTTCTTC
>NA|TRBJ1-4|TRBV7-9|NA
CASSPSGSYEKLFF
TGTGCCAGCAGCCCCTCGGGCAGTTATGAAAAACTGTTTTTT
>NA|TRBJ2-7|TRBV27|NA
CASSLGTSYEQYF
TGTGCCAGCAGTCTCGGGACTTCCTACGAGCAGTACTTC
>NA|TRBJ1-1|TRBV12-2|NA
CATPRRQGVGITEAFF
TGTGCAACCCCCCGTCGACAGGGGGTAGGGATCACTGAAGCTTTCTTT
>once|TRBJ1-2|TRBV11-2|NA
CASTPYGLSNYGYTF
TGTGCCAGCACCCCCTATGGACTATCCAACTATGGCTACACCTTC
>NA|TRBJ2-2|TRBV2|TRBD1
CASSGQGAMTGELFF
TGTGCCAGCAGTGGACAGGGGGCTATGACCGGGGAGCTGTTTTTT
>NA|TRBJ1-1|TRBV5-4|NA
CASSPPLGNTEAFF
TGTGCCAGCAGCCCGCCATTGGGAAACACTGAAGCTTTCTTT
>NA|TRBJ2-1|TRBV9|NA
CASSETGVEQFF
TGTGCCAGCAGCGAGACAGGTGTTGAGCAGTTCTTC
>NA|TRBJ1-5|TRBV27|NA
CASSLWQGAQPQHF
TGTGCCAGCAGTTTATGGCAGGGAGCCCAGCCCCAGCATTTT
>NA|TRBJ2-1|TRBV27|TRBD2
CASSLLAGVYNEQFF
TGTGCCAGCAGCCTCCTAGCGGGAGTATACAATGAGCAGTTCTTC
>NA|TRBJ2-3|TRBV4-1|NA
CASSQARTDTQYF
TGCGCCAGCAGCCAAGCTAGAACAGATACGCAGTATTTT
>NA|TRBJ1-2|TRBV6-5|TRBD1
CASNGQGSYGYTF
TGTGCCAGCAACGGACAGGGTAGCTATGGCTACACCTTC
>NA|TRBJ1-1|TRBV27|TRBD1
CASTLTGGHTEAFF
TGTGCCAGCACCCTAACAGGGGGGCACACTGAAGCTTTCTTT
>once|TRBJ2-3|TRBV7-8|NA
CASSVLGPTTDTQYF
TGTGCCAGCAGCGTACTAGGGCCCACGACAGATACGCAGTATTTT
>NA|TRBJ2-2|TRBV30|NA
CAWSVQDTGELFF
TGTGCCTGGAGTGTACAAGACACCGGGGAGCTGTTTTTT
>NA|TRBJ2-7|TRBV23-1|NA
CASRGGDAYEQYF
TGCGCCAGCAGAGGGGGGGACGCCTACGAGCAGTACTTC
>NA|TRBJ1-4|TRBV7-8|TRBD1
CASSTGTGDEKLFF
TGTGCCAGCAGCACTGGGACAGGGGATGAAAAACTGTTTTTT
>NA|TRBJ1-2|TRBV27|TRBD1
CASSPRQGVDGYTF
TGTGCCAGCAGTCCTAGACAGGGGGTGGATGGCTACACCTTC
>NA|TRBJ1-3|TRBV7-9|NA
CASRGAALSSGNTIYF
TGTGCCAGCAGGGGGGCGGCCTTATCCTCTGGAAACACCATATATTTT
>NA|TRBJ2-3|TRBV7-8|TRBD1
CASRPTGGFRDTQYF
TGTGCCAGCAGACCTACAGGGGGCTTTCGGGATACGCAGTATTTT
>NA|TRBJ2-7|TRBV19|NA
CASSPVRRNPYEQYF
TGTGCCAGTAGTCCCGTTCGGCGGAACCCCTACGAGCAGTACTTC
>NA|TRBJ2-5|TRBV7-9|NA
CASLGPRMEETQYF
TGTGCCAGCCTGGGGCCCCGGATGGAAGAGACCCAGTACTTC
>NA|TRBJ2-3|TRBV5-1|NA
CASSLWADTQYF
TGCGCCAGCAGCTTGTGGGCAGATACGCAGTATTTT
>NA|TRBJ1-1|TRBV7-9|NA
CASSLAAGRTEAFF
TGTGCCAGCAGCTTAGCTGCAGGGAGAACTGAAGCTTTCTTT